The next 3 T cell receptor beta chains were all read from a single sample in a study of cytomegalovirus exposure and HLA in healthy donors (dated by TCRdb to 2016 to 2017). The protocol used for the library was the immunoSEQ multiplex PCR assay. For the multiplex PCR, a mixture combining 60 forward primers for TCR Vbeta segments and 13 reverse primers for TCR Jbeta segments was used. Imported from immuneACCESS, the table was reduced by TCRdb to in-frame sequences with V and J called. These copies leave out some clones; in studies compared against another copy, an unresolved V gene accounts for under half, and the cause of the remainder is not known. Present in this sample are approximately 150,000 clones, roughly 72% of which were seen just once. The biggest ten clones account for around 1% of the sample. The sequenced sample was PBMCs. These receptors all come from a woman aged 40 to 50 in good health and CMV-seronegative.

V gene TRBV4-1 combines with J gene TRBJ2-1; 13 positions match TRBD2. The V gene end was trimmed by 3 bases and the J gene end by 9 bases; junction bases not matched to a gene: 11. CDR3 length equals 17 residues. The germline V gene encodes CDR1 MGHRA and CDR2 YSYEKL. The CDR3 spells CASSHSKGTSGMSEQFF. The CDR3 DNA follows: TGCGCCAGCAGCCATTCCAAAGGGACTAGCGGGATGAGTGAGCAGTTCTTC.

CDR3 loop: CASSPGQGSYTF. CDR3 DNA: TGTGCCAGCAGCCCGGGACAGGGAAGCTACACCTTC. The rearrangement joins TRBV7-2 to TRBJ1-2, with 9 bases that match TRBD1. Looked up from germline, CDR1 is SGHTA and CDR2 is FQGNSA. V shed 5 bases and J 9 bases; nucleotides not matched to a gene: 4. CDR3 length: 12 amino acids.

In this sample, this clone turned up a few times. The V gene is TRBV25-1, the J gene TRBJ2-1, with TRBD2 matching 7 bases. The V segment lost 4 bases and the J segment 4 bases; nucleotides outside the gene matches: 7. The CDR3 length is 15 residues. CDR1 is MGHDK, CDR2 SYGVNS, per germline. The CDR3 DNA is TGTGCCAGCAGTGCCGGGACTATGATTTACAATGAGCAGTTCTTC. Protein product: CASSAGTMIYNEQFF.